The T cell receptor (beta chain) described here comes from a study of blood T cell repertoires in COVID-19. In the authors' methods: Amplification with reference gene primers provided the estimates of nucleated cell counts. TCRdb's table, derived via immunoSEQ multiplex PCR, lists solely in-frame clones and lacks some. Clone size and V and J calls were adopted from that table, with D and trimming inferred from the DNA. Among 220,000 or so clones listed, roughly 80% were seen once. Unmatched junction bases numbered 9, after V lost 3 bases and J lost 6 bases. Looked up from germline, CDR1 is LNHNV and CDR2 is YYDKDF (reference sequence). The CDR3 consists of 16 residues.

The source of this sequence is a woman between 65 and 79 years old with acute or convalescent COVID-19. Source material: peripheral blood. The V and J genes are TRBV15 and TRBJ2-2; 8 nucleotides align to TRBD2. This CDR3 is CATSSSGSAAAGELFF. In DNA form, the CDR3 reads TGTGCCACCAGCAGCAGCGGGAGTGCCGCAGCCGGGGAGCTGTTTTTT.